The 24 T cell receptor beta chains below come from one sample, sequenced in a study of Graves' ophthalmopathy and Graves' hyperthyroidism. RNA transcripts were the source from which TCR beta CDR3 regions were amplified. After a first-round RT-PCR with HTBI primers, a second-round multiplex PCR was run. Each CDR3 protein gets one entry after TCRdb re-called the multiplex PCR reads with MiXCR. The sample shows about 410,000 distinct CDR3 sequences, about 17% of them seen only once. Sequenced sample: peripheral blood. These receptor sequences come from a woman aged 18-29 years with Graves' ophthalmopathy.

This clonotype was counted many times. This sequence joins TRBV7-2 and TRBJ1-3; D is possibly TRBD1 (5 bases). V shed 4 bases and J shed 0 bases, with 10 bases lying between them. Germline CDR1 is SGHTA and CDR2 is FQGNSA. CDR3 length: 15 residues. The DNA of the CDR3 is TGTGCCAGCAGCTCCCGGGGCTACTCTGGAAACACCATATATTTT. This sequence encodes CASSSRGYSGNTIYF.

The V gene is TRBV6-2 or TRBV6-3, the J gene TRBJ1-2; D perhaps matches TRBD1 (6 bases). V was clipped by 6 bases and J by 4 bases, with 15 bases between them. Germline CDR1 is MNHEY and CDR2 is SVGEGT. The CDR3 extends over 14 amino acids. CDR3 in DNA: TGTGCCAGCAGACCCCCAGGGGCCTCCTATGGCTACACCTTC. Translated, it gives CASRPPGASYGYTF.

V gene TRBV30 combines with J gene TRBJ2-5; the D call may be TRBD1 or TRBD2 (5 bases each). CDR1 is GTSNPN, CDR2 SVGIG, per germline (reference sequence). V was cut by 4 bases and J by 4 bases, with 16 bases left in between. There are 14 residues in the CDR3. CDR3 DNA sequence: TGTGCCTGGAAGGGGAGATCGACTTTAGAGACCCAGTACTTC. This codes for CAWKGRSTLETQYF.

This clonotype was observed at least ten times. The V and J genes are TRBV10-1 and TRBJ2-2; 10 nucleotides match TRBD1. Losses at the gene ends were 8 bases for V and 3 bases for J; bases not matched to a gene: 3. The germline CDR1 and CDR2 sequences are WNHNN and SYGVQD (reference sequence). CDR3 length: 14 amino acids. CDR3 bases: TGCGCCAGCTCGGGACAGGGGCACACCGGGGAGCTGTTTTTT. It is translated as CASSGQGHTGELFF.

This clonotype showed up just a few times. This chain links TRBV6-2 or TRBV6-3 with TRBJ2-5; D is ambiguous. The ends were cut back, 5 bases at V and 2 bases at J, with 15 bases in the middle. The CDR3 length is 15 residues. The germline CDR1 and CDR2 sequences are MNHEY and SVGEGT. The CDR3 reads CASSPLVRPQETQYF. CDR3 nucleotides: TGTGCCAGCAGTCCCCTGGTCCGGCCACAAGAGACCCAGTACTTC.

At least ten counts were recorded for this clonotype. CDR3: CASSLGTGGEKLFF. The CDR3 DNA follows: TGTGCCAGCAGTCTTGGGACAGGGGGCGAAAAACTGTTTTTT. V and J are TRBV12-3 or TRBV12-4 and TRBJ1-4; 12 nucleotides line up with TRBD1. The CDR3 length is 14 residues. V lost 5 bases to trimming and J lost 8 bases; unmatched junction nucleotides: 3.

This clonotype has only a few counts. The chain uses TRBV14 and TRBJ1-1; perhaps TRBD1 as D (5 bases). Germline V gene lookup returns CDR1 SGHDN and CDR2 FVKESK. This CDR3 region has 13 residues. Deletions cut 6 bases from V and 11 bases from J, with 19 bases between. The CDR3 sequence is CASSAPGARRAFF. CDR3 nucleotide sequence: TGTGCCAGCAGTGCACCCGGGGCCCGGCGGGCTTTCTTT.

In its sample, this clonotype was seen many times. The genes are TRBV28 and TRBJ2-5, with 11 bases fitting TRBD2. The germline CDR1 and CDR2 sequences are MDHEN and SYDVKM. The V and J ends lost 4 bases and 3 bases, in that order; junction bases with no gene match: 10. CDR3 size: 17 residues. The CDR3 sequence is CASSYSTGTSGEETQYF. The CDR3 DNA reads as TGTGCCAGCAGTTACTCAACCGGGACTAGCGGAGAAGAGACCCAGTACTTC.

This clonotype is a singleton in its sample. A much larger clone lies one base from this, so it may be a read error. The gene calls are TRBV7-9 and TRBJ2-5; D perhaps matches TRBD2 (7 bases). CDR1 SEHNR and CDR2 FQNEAQ come from the germline V gene (reference sequence). The CDR3 loop spans 16 amino acids. V gave up 5 bases and J gave up 5 bases, with 21 bases separating them. CDR3 region: CASSPRRGGLGETQYF. In DNA form, the CDR3 reads TGTGCCAGCAGCCCTCGGAGGGGGGGGCTGGGTGAGACCCAGTACTTC.

This chain joins TRBV7-2 and TRBJ2-7; TRBD2 aligns across 9 bases. Per the germline V gene, CDR1 is SGHTA and CDR2 is FQGNSA. The CDR3 has 15 amino acids. V lost 2 bases, J lost 5 bases, and 7 bases stayed unmatched. CDR3 sequence: CASSLTGGRAHEQYF. The CDR3, as DNA: TGTGCCAGCAGCTTAACGGGCGGGAGGGCCCACGAGCAGTACTTC.

The chain recombines TRBV6-1 with TRBJ1-2, with D uncertain. V lost 2 bases, J lost 2 bases, and 9 bases lay in between. Germline CDR1 reads MNHNS; CDR2 reads SASEGT. CDR3 length: 14 residues. This CDR3 reads CASSEFPGNYGYTF. The CDR3 DNA sequence: TGTGCCAGCAGTGAATTCCCAGGCAACTATGGCTACACCTTC.

There are many counts of this clonotype. The V gene is TRBV28, the J gene TRBJ1-5; D not resolved. V was cut by 6 bases and J by 3 bases, with 9 bases left in between. Germline V lookup: CDR1 MDHEN, CDR2 SYDVKM. CDR3 size: 13 residues. The CDR3, as DNA: TGTGCCAGCAGCACGGACGTCAATCAGCCCCAGCATTTT. Amino acids: CASSTDVNQPQHF.

Only a few counts were recorded for this clonotype. The chain is built from TRBV29-1 and TRBJ2-2; 8 bases map to TRBD1. The J segment lost 2 bases and the V segment lost 4 bases, leaving 9 bases of the junction unmatched. The CDR3 contains 16 residues. Germline V lookup: CDR1 SQVTM, CDR2 ANQGSEA. CDR3 DNA: TGCAGCGTTGGGGCAGACAGGGGCCCTAACACCGGGGAGCTGTTTTTT. Translation gives CSVGADRGPNTGELFF.

This clonotype was recorded at least ten times. The V and J genes are TRBV4-2 and TRBJ2-2; maybe TRBD1 (6 bases). This CDR3 contains 17 residues. V lost 4 bases and J 5 bases, leaving 20 bases between the germline ends. The germline gives CDR1 LGHNA, CDR2 YNFKEQ. CDR3 amino acids: CASSPVPGQSRTGELFF. CDR3 DNA: TGTGCCAGCAGCCCAGTCCCGGGACAATCAAGGACCGGGGAGCTGTTTTTT.

The chain links TRBV20-1 to TRBJ2-5, with 7 bases matching TRBD1. The CDR3 length is 13 residues. The germline V gene has CDR1 DFQATT and CDR2 SNEGSKA (reference sequence). The V and J ends lost 6 bases and 5 bases, in that order; junction bases with no gene match: 9. CDR3 sequence: CSAPSGQLETQYF. The CDR3 region has the DNA TGCAGTGCCCCATCGGGACAGCTGGAGACCCAGTACTTC.

The CDR3 nucleotides read TGTGCCAGTAGTACTCCTACCGGGACAGTCAATCAGCCCCAGCATTTT. Its translation is CASSTPTGTVNQPQHF. V is TRBV19 and J is TRBJ1-5; 7 bases are shared with TRBD1. Germline V CDR1 and CDR2: LNHDA, SQIVND (reference sequence). The CDR3 extends over 16 amino acids. The V gene end was trimmed by 4 bases and the J gene end by 3 bases; junction bases not matched to a gene: 9.

This clonotype has a count of ten or more. The V and J genes are TRBV19 and TRBJ1-3, with D possibly matching TRBD1 (5 bases). The germline V and J ends were trimmed by 7 bases and 4 bases, with 17 bases remaining between them. Germline V gene sequence: CDR1 LNHDA, CDR2 SQIVND (reference sequence). This CDR3 has 15 amino acids. The CDR3 reads CASTRGLARGNTIYF. CDR3 nucleotides: TGTGCCAGTACTCGGGGACTTGCGAGGGGAAACACCATATATTTT. The variable domain in full, completed from reference TRBV19 and TRBJ1-3, reads DGGITQSPKYLFRKEGQNVTLSCEQNLNHDAMYWYRQDPGQGLRLIYYSQIVNDFQKGDIAEGYSVSREKKESFPLTVTSAQKNPTAFYLCASTRGLARGNTIYFGEGSWLTVV.

V is TRBV6-1 and J is TRBJ2-4; 11 bases are a match to TRBD2. There are 15 residues in the CDR3. CDR1 and CDR2 (germline): MNHNS, SASEGT. Trimming cost V 7 bases and J 5 bases; bases outside gene matches: 7. The CDR3 here is CASTRTSGGQNIQYF. The CDR3 nucleotides read TGTGCCAGCACTCGTACTAGCGGGGGACAAAACATTCAGTACTTC.

This clonotype was counted ten times or more. The rearrangement joins TRBV7-9 to TRBJ2-7; 7 bases line up with TRBD1. The CDR3 totals 16 residues. CDR1 is SEHNR, CDR2 FQNEAQ, per germline (reference sequence). The ends lost 6 bases at V and 2 bases at J; junction bases unmatched: 13. The CDR3 here is CASSSGARQGAYEQYF. For the CDR3, the DNA is TGTGCCAGCAGTTCAGGGGCGAGACAGGGAGCCTACGAGCAGTACTTC. Full variable domain (rest looked up from reference TRBV7-9 and TRBJ2-7): DTGVSQNPRHKITKRGQNVTFRCDPISEHNRLYWYRQTLGQGPEFLTYFQNEAQLEKSRLLSDRFSAERPKGSFSTLEIQRTEQGDSAMYLCASSSGARQGAYEQYFGPGTRLTVT.

The table lists this clonotype with many counts. This chain uses TRBV12-3 or TRBV12-4 with TRBJ1-2; no reliable D call. The CDR3 contains 13 residues. Between the trimmed V and J ends, which lost 7 bases and 4 bases, there was a span of 13 bases. CDR3 DNA: TGTGCCAGCACCGAAACAAAGGGCTATGGCTACACCTTC. Translating gives CASTETKGYGYTF.

This clonotype was counted at least ten times. The V gene is TRBV10-3, the J gene TRBJ1-1; 7 bases are shared with TRBD1. CDR3 length: 13 amino acids. J was trimmed by 1 base and V by 10 bases; bases with no gene match: 6. In germline, CDR1 is ENHRY, CDR2 SYGVKD. The CDR3 spells CATGTAPNTEAFF. The CDR3 DNA reads TGTGCCACCGGGACAGCCCCGAACACTGAAGCTTTCTTT.

This clonotype was detected ten times or more. The genes are TRBV7-9 and TRBJ2-7; the D is unclear. This CDR3 contains 13 residues. Between the trimmed V and J ends, which lost 0 bases and 5 bases, there was a span of 8 bases. Germline CDR1 is SEHNR and CDR2 is FQNEAQ (reference sequence). CDR3 nucleotides: TGTGCCAGCAGCTTAGCGATGGGAAACGAGCAGTACTTC. Its translation is CASSLAMGNEQYF.

Many counts were recorded for this clonotype. J is TRBJ2-7 and V is TRBV7-2, with TRBD2 matching 9 bases. Trimming at V came to 5 bases and at J to 2 bases, leaving 7 bases not matched to a gene. The germline V gene encodes CDR1 SGHTA and CDR2 FQGNSA. The CDR3 is 15 amino acids. The CDR3 region is CASSVTSGSPYEQYF. The DNA of the CDR3 is TGTGCCAGCAGCGTCACTAGCGGGTCTCCCTACGAGCAGTACTTC.

This clonotype was counted many times. This rearrangement joins TRBV4-1 to TRBJ2-7; 7 nucleotides line up with TRBD1. After removal of 1 base from V and 0 bases from J, the junction contained 6 bases not matched to a gene. The germline gives CDR1 MGHRA, CDR2 YSYEKL. This CDR3 contains 16 residues. DNA for the CDR3: TGCGCCAGCAGCCAAGTAAGGCAGGGGGTCTCCTACGAGCAGTACTTC. This encodes CASSQVRQGVSYEQYF.